The following is a TCR beta chain sequence with its context. This sample is drawn from a study of blood T cell repertoires in COVID-19. Study-wide background: Whether acute or convalescent, the COVID-19 samples came from the United States, Italy and Spain. From T cells, B-cell-depleted T cells, or PBMCs came the material, which was cDNA or gDNA.

The CDR3 is 15 residues long. The germline gives CDR1 KGHSH, CDR2 LQKENI. V was shortened by 3 bases and J by 0 bases, with 11 bases between the two germline ends. Per the authors' pipeline: Estimated nucleated cell counts came from reference gene primer amplification. Only in-frame clones appear in the TCRdb table, and some are missing; sequencing was by immunoSEQ multiplex PCR. That table furnishes V, J and clone size, whereas the DNA furnished D and trimming. The table lists some 55,000 clones, 77% of them singletons. The sample consisted of peripheral blood. This chain connects TRBV18 to TRBJ1-1, with no clear D. The clonotype originates from a man aged 70 or older with active or convalescent COVID-19. Written as DNA, the CDR3 is TGTGCCAGCTCACCCGTTCGGACTGTGAACACTGAAGCTTTCTTT. Encoded protein: CASSPVRTVNTEAFF.